Sequencing of this T cell receptor (beta chain) was carried out in a study of CD8+ T cells in alopecia areata. The treatment is: oral pan-JAK inhibitor, 5-10 mg twice daily. V dropped 5 bases and J dropped 2 bases, with 4 bases sitting between them. In germline, CDR1 is GTSNPN, CDR2 SVGIG (reference sequence). The CDR3 contains 10 residues. Sequencing relied on a cDNA template that was reverse transcribed from extracted RNA. Measured with immunoSEQ multiplex PCR; TCRdb has only the in-frame clones, and not every one. Of 250,000 to 350,000 clones in the sample, over 45% were seen once. Sequenced here: CD4+ T cells sorted from blood, sampled around week 54, from a patient treated with tofacitinib. The V gene is TRBV30, the J gene TRBJ2-7; D ambiguous. This TCR was recovered from a human donor with alopecia areata. The CDR3: CAWGAYEQYF. CDR3 DNA: TGTGCCTGGGGCGCCTACGAGCAGTACTTC.